The 30 T cell receptor beta chains in this list originate from one sample, sequenced in a study of T cell responses to AZD1222 COVID-19 vaccine. Clones were sequenced by immunoSEQ multiplex PCR, and TCRdb holds only the in-frame ones, with some missing. This sample yields about 150,000 clones, of which roughly 92% are seen a single time; roughly 1.2% belongs to the top ten. Source: peripheral blood, taken on day 0 of AZD1222 vaccination. Receptors originate from an adult in good health.

The sample holds one count of this clone. The chain couples TRBV7-9 to TRBJ2-1; D is possibly TRBD2 (8 bases). Trimming removed 5 bases at V and 7 bases at J, with 24 bases between. Germline V gene data show CDR1 as SEHNR and CDR2 as FQNEAQ (reference sequence). The CDR3 is 17 amino acids. DNA of the CDR3: TGTGCCAGCAGCCAGGGGGGGCGTCTAGCGGGTCCGAATGAGCAGTTCTTC. This gives the protein CASSQGGRLAGPNEQFF.

The chain employs TRBV28 and TRBJ1-2; tentatively, D is TRBD1 (5 bases). Trimming left V 6 bases short and J 4 bases short, with 12 bases between. Germline V gene lookup returns CDR1 MDHEN and CDR2 SYDVKM. The CDR3 totals 13 residues. CDR3 DNA sequence: TGTGCCAGCAGGGGGCGGGGCGGCTATGGCTACACCTTC. Translation: CASRGRGGYGYTF.

V is TRBV9 and J is TRBJ1-5, with D uncertain. Germline V lookup: CDR1 SGDLS, CDR2 YYNGEE. This CDR3 is built from 12 residues. The V end was cut by 0 bases, the J end by 4 bases, with 2 bases between. As DNA, the CDR3 is TGTGCCAGCAGCGTAGTTAATCAGCCCCAGCATTTT. This sequence encodes CASSVVNQPQHF.

The CDR3 sequence is CASTPPGTGGWQPQHF. For the CDR3, the DNA is TGTGCCAGTACTCCCCCAGGGACAGGGGGGTGGCAGCCCCAGCATTTT. The rearrangement joins TRBV19 to TRBJ1-5, with TRBD1 matching 11 bases. With V trimmed by 7 bases and J by 7 bases, 12 bases remained unmatched. The germline V gene has CDR1 LNHDA and CDR2 SQIVND (reference sequence). This CDR3 comprises 16 residues.

The chain carries TRBV2 and TRBJ2-2; D uncertain. The CDR3 sequence is 13 residues long. The germline CDR1 and CDR2 sequences are SNHLY and FYNNEI. V lost 1 base, J lost 4 bases, and 4 bases lay in between. The CDR3 DNA follows: TGTGCCAGCAGTGAAGAGACCACCGGGGAGCTGTTTTTT. Translating it yields CASSEETTGELFF.

This clone is a singleton in its sample. The chain couples TRBV29-1 to TRBJ1-5; D might be TRBD1 (6 bases). Trimming stripped 2 bases from V and 6 bases from J, with 17 bases between. This CDR3 is built from 15 residues. Germline CDR1 and CDR2: SQVTM and ANQGSEA. The CDR3 nucleotides read TGCAGCGTTGAAAGAGGGGGATTGGAGATTCAGCCCCAGCATTTT. It encodes CSVERGGLEIQPQHF.

The chain has TRBV18 and TRBJ2-1; TRBD2 matches at 9 bases. The CDR3 covers 15 residues. V lost 0 bases and J lost 6; bases outside the gene matches: 3. Germline CDR1 is KGHSH and CDR2 is LQKENI. The CDR3 DNA sequence: TGTGCCAGCTCACCACCGGGACTAGCAATCAATGAGCAGTTCTTC. Residues: CASSPPGLAINEQFF.

This clone showed up just once. The chain uses TRBV29-1 and TRBJ1-2; tentative D call: TRBD1 (5 bases). The germline V gene encodes CDR1 SQVTM and CDR2 ANQGSEA. The CDR3 is 14 amino acids. Deletions cut 4 bases from V and 2 bases from J, with 14 bases between. The CDR3 DNA is TGCAGCGTTGGCAAGGGCAGGGACAACTATGGCTACACCTTC. This gives the protein CSVGKGRDNYGYTF.

This chain uses TRBV19 with TRBJ1-2, with 8 bases aligning to TRBD1. V shed 9 bases and J 5 bases; nucleotides not matched to a gene: 5. Germline V gene sequence: CDR1 LNHDA, CDR2 SQIVND (reference sequence). CDR3 length equals 12 residues. CDR3 residues: CASEQGEYGYTF. The DNA for the CDR3 is TGTGCCAGCGAACAGGGGGAGTATGGCTACACCTTC.

The V call is TRBV18, the J call TRBJ1-1; 11 nucleotides line up with TRBD1. Germline V CDR1 and CDR2: KGHSH, LQKENI. This CDR3 comprises 12 residues. The J segment lost 6 bases and the V segment lost 8 bases, leaving 2 bases of the junction unmatched. As DNA, the CDR3 is TGTGCCAGCGGGACAGGGGGATCTGAAGCTTTCTTT. Protein product: CASGTGGSEAFF.

The J gene is TRBJ1-2, the V gene TRBV19, with no clear D. V lost 6 bases and J 0 bases, leaving 8 bases between the germline ends. CDR3 length equals 13 residues. Germline CDR1 LNHDA, CDR2 SQIVND (reference sequence). The CDR3, as DNA: TGTGCCAGTAGATCTGCTACTAACTATGGCTACACCTTC. Protein sequence: CASRSATNYGYTF.

The chain is built from TRBV12-5 and TRBJ2-3; perhaps TRBD2 as D (5 bases). V gave up 1 base and J gave up 9 bases, with 8 bases separating them. The CDR3 extends over 12 amino acids. Germline assignment: CDR1 LGHNT and CDR2 FRNRAP. In DNA, the CDR3 is TGTGCTAGTGGTTTGGACGCGGGCACGCAGTATTTT. The encoded protein is CASGLDAGTQYF. Together with reference TRBV12-5 and TRBJ2-3, the CDR3 gives the full variable domain: DARVTQTPRHKVTEMGQEVTMRCQPILGHNTVFWYRQTMMQGLELLAYFRNRAPLDDSGMPKDRFSAEMPDATLATLKIQPSEPRDSAVYFCASGLDAGTQYFGPGTRLTVL.

The J gene is TRBJ1-3, the V gene TRBV7-2; D gene ambiguous. Per germline, CDR1 SGHTA and CDR2 FQGNSA. CDR3 length equals 15 residues. V was cut by 5 bases and J by 3 bases, with 14 bases left in between. CDR3 in amino acids: CASSQSIMSGNTIYF. CDR3 DNA: TGTGCCAGCAGCCAGTCCATCATGAGTGGAAACACCATATATTTT.

The chain combines TRBV5-1 with TRBJ1-2; D call uncertain. Germline V gene lookup returns CDR1 SGHRS and CDR2 YFSETQ. The CDR3 length is 14 residues. The V end lost 2 bases, the J end lost 4 bases, and 12 bases lay between the germline ends. The CDR3 loop is CASSFAWEGYGYTF. CDR3 nucleotides: TGCGCCAGCAGCTTTGCATGGGAGGGCTATGGCTACACCTTC.

The chain joins TRBV7-8 to TRBJ2-3, with no clear D. The CDR3 extends over 11 amino acids. Germline assignment: CDR1 SGHVS and CDR2 FQNEAQ. Trimming left V 5 bases short and J 3 bases short, with 3 bases between. The CDR3 nucleotides are TGTGCCAGCAGCCAAACAGATACGCAGTATTTT. Translation gives CASSQTDTQYF.

The chain employs TRBV19 and TRBJ2-2, with D possibly matching TRBD1 (6 bases). The V gene lost 1 base and the J gene lost 3 bases, with 15 bases spanning the gap. CDR1 is LNHDA, CDR2 SQIVND, per germline (reference sequence). CDR3 size: 17 residues. The CDR3 DNA reads as TGTGCCAGTAGTATAGGGTCAGGGGCGCGCTACACCGGGGAGCTGTTTTTT. Its translation is CASSIGSGARYTGELFF.

V gene TRBV19 combines with J gene TRBJ1-2; D remains ambiguous. The CDR3 runs to 12 residues. V shed 8 bases and J shed 2 bases, with 9 bases lying between them. CDR1 LNHDA and CDR2 SQIVND come from the germline V gene (reference sequence). Here the CDR3 DNA reads TGTGCCAGTGACTACCTGAACTATGGCTACACCTTC. Protein product: CASDYLNYGYTF. The full variable domain, in which reference TRBV19 and TRBJ1-2 provide the parts outside the CDR3, is DGGITQSPKYLFRKEGQNVTLSCEQNLNHDAMYWYRQDPGQGLRLIYYSQIVNDFQKGDIAEGYSVSREKKESFPLTVTSAQKNPTAFYLCASDYLNYGYTFGSGTRLTVV.

The rearrangement uses TRBV2 and TRBJ2-3; the match to TRBD2 covers 13 bases. The CDR3 contains 16 residues. Germline V gene data show CDR1 as SNHLY and CDR2 as FYNNEI. Unmatched junction bases numbered 8, after V lost 5 bases and J lost 6 bases. The chain's CDR3 is CASSPTSGRVFDTQYF. The DNA of the CDR3 is TGTGCCAGCAGTCCAACTAGCGGGAGGGTTTTCGATACGCAGTATTTT.

V usage is TRBV11-3 and J usage is TRBJ2-2, with D possibly TRBD1 on 6 matching bases. Germline lookup yields CDR1 SGHNT and CDR2 YENEEA. The CDR3 is 15 amino acids. Trimming removed 5 bases at V and 5 bases at J, with 15 bases between. CDR3 sequence reads: CASSQRGGVTGELFF. The CDR3 nucleotides read TGTGCCAGCAGCCAACGAGGGGGAGTTACCGGGGAGCTGTTTTTT. The full variable domain, rest sourced from reference TRBV11-3 and TRBJ2-2, is EAGVVQSPRYKIIEKKQPVAFWCNPISGHNTLYWYLQNLGQGPELLIRYENEEAVDDSQLPKDRFSAERLKGVDSTLKIQPAELGDSAVYLCASSQRGGVTGELFFGEGSRLTVL.

This rearrangement joins TRBV4-1 to TRBJ1-5, with a tentative D call TRBD1 (5 bases). In germline, CDR1 is MGHRA, CDR2 YSYEKL. V gave up 4 bases and J gave up 5 bases, with 21 bases separating them. This CDR3 spans 17 amino acids. CDR3 in amino acids: CASSRTAFGARDQPQHF. The CDR3, as DNA: TGCGCCAGCAGCCGCACAGCTTTTGGGGCCAGAGATCAGCCCCAGCATTTT.

V and J are TRBV7-2 and TRBJ1-6; 8 bases match TRBD1. V was pared by 1 base and J by 7 bases, with 6 bases of the junction left unmatched. This CDR3 has 16 residues. CDR1 is SGHTA, CDR2 FQGNSA, per germline. This chain's CDR3 is CASSLVSGQVNSPLHF. The CDR3 coding sequence is TGTGCCAGCAGCTTAGTCTCGGGACAGGTGAATTCACCCCTCCACTTT.

This chain's CDR3 is CASSDASGGYTF. The CDR3 DNA sequence: TGTGCCAGCAGTGACGCCTCCGGTGGCTACACCTTC. The rearrangement links TRBV6-4 to TRBJ1-2; D gene unclear. Germline CDR1 MRHNA, CDR2 SNTAGT. Trimming cost V 2 bases and J 7 bases, with 8 bases left between them. The CDR3 is 12 residues long.

The V call is TRBV24-1, the J call TRBJ2-1; 15 nucleotides match TRBD2. This CDR3 has 19 residues. V lost 6 bases and J lost 4; bases outside the gene matches: 12. Germline CDR1 reads KGHDR; CDR2 reads SFDVKD. CDR3 region: CATSSHPGLAGGTYNEQFF. In nucleotides, the CDR3 is TGTGCCACCAGTTCGCACCCGGGACTAGCGGGGGGAACTTACAATGAGCAGTTCTTC.

V gene TRBV10-3 combines with J gene TRBJ1-5; D unclear. CDR3 length equals 13 residues. Trimming shortened V by 3 bases and J by 1 base, and 4 bases separated the two germline ends. CDR1 and CDR2 (germline): ENHRY, SYGVKD. The CDR3 bases are TGTGCCATCAGTGACAGCAGCAATCAGCCCCAGCATTTT. It translates to CAISDSSNQPQHF.

This chain connects TRBV12-3 or TRBV12-4 to TRBJ1-3, with D uncertain. This CDR3 region has 13 residues. With 6 bases removed from V and 5 bases from J, the gap between germline ends came to 11 bases. CDR3 region: CASSPGTRNTIYF. In DNA form, the CDR3 reads TGTGCCAGCAGCCCCGGAACAAGAAACACCATATATTTT.

V and J are TRBV28 and TRBJ1-4; D unclear. This CDR3 contains 12 residues. Trimming left V 3 bases short and J 8 bases short, with 7 bases between. From germline, CDR1 is MDHEN and CDR2 SYDVKM. The CDR3 region is CASSFRGEKLFF. The DNA of the CDR3 is TGTGCCAGCAGTTTTCGTGGCGAAAAACTGTTTTTT.

The sample holds a few counts of this clone. The CDR3 protein is CASSQVSGSLAGRRNNEQFF. As DNA, the CDR3 is TGTGCCAGCAGCCAAGTATCCGGGAGTCTAGCGGGACGAAGAAACAATGAGCAGTTCTTC. The chain recombines TRBV4-2 with TRBJ2-1; 9 positions match TRBD2. CDR1 and CDR2 from the germline V gene are LGHNA and YNFKEQ. This CDR3 region has 20 residues. Trimming cost V 1 base and J 5 bases; bases outside gene matches: 18.

The genes are TRBV11-2 and TRBJ1-2, with D unresolved. The CDR3 runs 14 residues. Germline CDR1 and CDR2: SGHAT and FQNNGV. The V and J ends lost 0 bases and 1 base respectively, with 6 bases between them. In DNA, the CDR3 is TGTGCCAGCAGCTTAGATCGGCTTAACTATGGCTACACCTTC. It yields the protein CASSLDRLNYGYTF.

The chain employs TRBV27 and TRBJ1-1; D is unresolved. The V end was cut by 3 bases, the J end by 4 bases, with 9 bases between. Germline assignment: CDR1 MNHEY and CDR2 SMNVEV (reference sequence). The CDR3 covers 13 residues. CDR3 region: CASSFKGSTEAFF. CDR3 DNA sequence: TGTGCCAGCAGTTTTAAGGGTAGCACTGAAGCTTTCTTT.

The genes are TRBV29-1 and TRBJ1-6, with 11 bases lining up with TRBD1. This CDR3 has 13 amino acids. Germline CDR1 reads SQVTM; CDR2 reads ANQGSEA. The trim removed 6 bases at V and 10 bases at J, leaving 5 bases unmatched. CDR3 residues: CSVGTGGSSPLHF. The CDR3 nucleotides are TGCAGCGTGGGGACAGGGGGAAGCTCACCCCTCCACTTT.